This TCR beta chain was captured in a study of CD8+ T cells in alopecia areata. The overall study: Treated patients received oral tofacitinib, 5 to 10 mg twice daily. The drug, tofacitinib, lasted 6 to 18 months, followed by 6 months off drug. The percentage of affected scalp area served as the score of severity for treated patients. Study findings and constraints: In lesional scalp, particularly from alopecia totalis/universalis, clonality was higher than in normal scalp.

Treatment specified: oral pan-JAK inhibitor, 5-10 mg twice daily. Extraction and reverse transcription of RNA yielded cDNA as the sequencing template. TCRdb's table, derived via immunoSEQ multiplex PCR, lists solely in-frame clones and lacks some. The sample includes 150,000 or so clones, around three fifths seen only once; the top ten take approximately 0.9%. In the case of this clone: Its antigen remains unknown.

This sample comprised CD4+ T cells sorted from blood, obtained at week 4, from a patient treated with tofacitinib. This clonotype was obtained from a human donor with alopecia areata.

The CDR3 protein is CASKDSSTDTQYF. The CDR3 nucleotides read TGTGCCAGCAAGGACAGCAGCACAGATACGCAGTATTTT. The chain couples TRBV28 to TRBJ2-3; the D gene is possibly TRBD1 (6 bases). The CDR3 loop spans 13 amino acids. From germline, CDR1 is MDHEN and CDR2 SYDVKM. Trimming stripped 7 bases from V and 0 bases from J, with 8 bases between.